The rows below give T cell receptor beta chains drawn from one sample of a study of glioma-infiltrating T cells after dendritic cell vaccination. Only in-frame clones appear in the TCRdb table, and some are missing; sequencing was by immunoSEQ multiplex PCR. The sample holds tens of thousands of clones, approximately 85% seen once. Specimen: blood, collected before dendritic cell vaccination. These receptors all stem from a human donor with glioblastoma. CDR3s include the opening cysteine and the closing phenylalanine or tryptophan. The D gene is left open where the match is weak. Some rows have no size entry. The others give once, few or many, or a class for an expanded clone.

>TRBV2|TRBD1|NA|TRBJ1-3
TGTGCCAGCAGTGATCAGGGGGGAAGTGGAAACACCATATATTTT
CASSDQGGSGNTIYF
>TRBV4-3|NA|NA|TRBJ1-4
TGCGCCAGCAGCCCAAACAGGGCCCATGAAAAACTGTTTTTT
CASSPNRAHEKLFF
>TRBV6-1|TRBD1|NA|TRBJ1-2
TGTGCCAGCAGTGGGGGACAGCTCTATGGCTACACCTTC
CASSGGQLYGYTF
>TRBV25-1|NA|few|TRBJ1-2
TGTGCCAGCTGGGGCAGTAACTATGGCTACACCTTC
CASWGSNYGYTF
>TRBV6-5|NA|NA|TRBJ1-1
TGTGCCAGCAGACTACAGGGTCACACTGAAGCTTTCTTT
CASRLQGHTEAFF
>TRBV7-9|NA|NA|TRBJ2-3
TGTGCCAGCAGCCCTACCGGGTCCTACACAGATACGCAGTATTTT
CASSPTGSYTDTQYF
>TRBV30|NA|NA|TRBJ1-2
TGTGCCTGGGGGGGGACCGCAAAATATTATGGCTACACCTTC
CAWGGTAKYYGYTF
>TRBV7-2|NA|NA|TRBJ1-5
TGTGCCAGCAGCTTAGCGTCGGTTAATAGCAATCAGCCCCAGCATTTT
CASSLASVNSNQPQHF
>TRBV30|TRBD1|few|TRBJ1-4
TGTGCCAGGGACAGGAAGGCAACTAATGAAAAACTGTTTTTT
CARDRKATNEKLFF
>TRBV7-9|NA|once|TRBJ2-2
TGTGCCAGCAGCTTAGCGGGGGGCACCGGGGAGCTGTTTTTT
CASSLAGGTGELFF
>TRBV9|TRBD2|NA|TRBJ2-5
TGTGCCAGCAGCGTAGGACATTCCGGGACTAGCGGAGAGACCCAGTACTTC
CASSVGHSGTSGETQYF
>TRBV4-3|NA|few|TRBJ2-3
TGCGCCAGCAGCCAAGAAGTAGCTCAGAGTATCACAGATACGCAGTATTTT
CASSQEVAQSITDTQYF
>TRBV6-5|NA|NA|TRBJ1-2
TGTGCCAGCAGTTACTCGGGGCGTGGGGGCTACACCTTC
CASSYSGRGGYTF
>TRBV29-1|TRBD2|NA|TRBJ2-1
TGCAGCGTTGAATGGGGGGGAAATGAGCAGTTCTTC
CSVEWGGNEQFF
>TRBV5-6|TRBD1|NA|TRBJ1-5
TGTGCCAGCAGCCAGAGAATCGACAGGGTTAGCAATCAGCCCCAGCATTTT
CASSQRIDRVSNQPQHF
>TRBV7-2|TRBD1|NA|TRBJ1-3
TGTGCCAGCAGCTTAACCCGGGACAGGGGGCCATTAGGAAACACCATATATTTT
CASSLTRDRGPLGNTIYF
>TRBV6-5|TRBD1|few|TRBJ1-2
TGTGCCAGCAGAACCGGGACAGGGGGCGATGGCTACACCTTC
CASRTGTGGDGYTF
>TRBV19|NA|NA|TRBJ2-7
TGTGCCAGTAGTAATCACTACGAGCAGTACTTC
CASSNHYEQYF
>TRBV5-8|TRBD1|NA|TRBJ2-1
TGTGCCAGCATCCCCGGCAGGGACAGCTCCTACAATGAGCAGTTCTTC
CASIPGRDSSYNEQFF
>TRBV7-8|NA|few|TRBJ2-3
TGTGCCAGCAGCCCCCCTTCGGGTTTCGGGGATACGCAGTATTTT
CASSPPSGFGDTQYF
>TRBV5-1|NA|NA|TRBJ1-2
TGCGCCAGCAGCTTGTCGGGGGTGGACTATGGCTACACCTTC
CASSLSGVDYGYTF
>TRBV19|TRBD1|NA|TRBJ1-2
TGTGCCAGTAGCAGCCAGGGGGCGCTGGGGAACTATGGCTACACCTTC
CASSSQGALGNYGYTF
>TRBV11-3|TRBD1|NA|TRBJ2-3
TGTGCCAGCAGCACTCGGACAGGGTACACAGATACGCAGTATTTT
CASSTRTGYTDTQYF
>TRBV14|NA|NA|TRBJ2-5
TGTGCCAGCAGCCAAGATCAATTACAAGTGGAGACCCAGTACTTC
CASSQDQLQVETQYF
>TRBV30|TRBD2|once|TRBJ2-5
TGTGCCTGGAGTAGAGGCGGGGGACAAGAGACCCAGTACTTC
CAWSRGGGQETQYF
>TRBV27|NA|NA|TRBJ1-2
TGTGCCAGCAGTCCCTCCGGGGGCTATGGCTACACCTTC
CASSPSGGYGYTF
>TRBV6-5|NA|few|TRBJ2-7
TGTGCCAGCAGTCCCGCGGGGAGCTCCTACGAGCAGTACTTC
CASSPAGSSYEQYF
>TRBV4-1|NA|NA|TRBJ2-4
TGCGCCAGCAGCCAAGAGGGGGCACGGTGGGGCAAAAACATTCAGTACTTC
CASSQEGARWGKNIQYF
>TRBV2|NA|once|TRBJ1-2
TGTGCCAGCAGTGCAACCGAGACAGGCAACTATGGCTACACCTTC
CASSATETGNYGYTF
>TRBV5-6|TRBD1|once|TRBJ1-1
TGTGCCAGCGGAGGCAGGGGGCAATTGGGGGCTGAAGCTTTCTTT
CASGGRGQLGAEAFF
>TRBV7-8|NA|few|TRBJ2-5
TGTGCCAGCAGCCACAGACAGGAGCGGACCCAGTACTTC
CASSHRQERTQYF
>TRBV5-1|NA|NA|TRBJ1-2
TGCGCCAGCAGCCCGGGGGGTGCGGCAGGGGAGCGTGGCTACACCTTC
CASSPGGAAGERGYTF
>TRBV5-4|TRBD1|NA|TRBJ1-1
TGTGCCAGCAGTCCGACAGGGGGCCACACTGAAGCTTTCTTT
CASSPTGGHTEAFF
>TRBV5-1|NA|NA|TRBJ1-6
TGCGCCAGCAGACCCGGGGGAGTTAATTCACCCCTCCACTTT
CASRPGGVNSPLHF
>TRBV7-9|NA|NA|TRBJ1-5
TGTGCCAGCAGCTCCTCTATCGGGGGTTTTGGCAATCAGCCCCAGCATTTT
CASSSSIGGFGNQPQHF
>TRBV19|TRBD1|NA|TRBJ1-4
TGTGCCAGTAGTCGGGACAGGGCGGGCAGACTGTTTTTT
CASSRDRAGRLFF
>TRBV9|TRBD1|NA|TRBJ1-2
TGTGCCAGCAGCGCAACAGGGGTTACGGGCTACACCTTC
CASSATGVTGYTF
>TRBV19|TRBD1|NA|TRBJ1-1
TGTGCCAGTAGAGACAGGGGGCTAAACACTGAAGCTTTCTTT
CASRDRGLNTEAFF
>TRBV14|TRBD1|NA|TRBJ2-2
TGTGCCAGCAGTCCAGACAGGGGAGCCGGGGAGCTGTTTTTT
CASSPDRGAGELFF
>TRBV5-1|NA|NA|TRBJ1-5
TGCGCCAGCAGCTCCGGGGGGCTTGGCAATCAGCCCCAGCATTTT
CASSSGGLGNQPQHF
>TRBV13|TRBD1|NA|TRBJ2-7
TGTGCCAGCAGCCCCCAAGGACAGGGGAGACCCCGCTCCTACGAGCAGTACTTC
CASSPQGQGRPRSYEQYF
>TRBV19|NA|NA|TRBJ2-7
TGTGCCAGTAGTATAGATCACTACGAGCAGTACTTC
CASSIDHYEQYF
>TRBV12-5|NA|NA|TRBJ1-2
TGTGCTAGTGGTTTGGGCCCACGTTATCGGGGCTACACCTTC
CASGLGPRYRGYTF
>TRBV11-3|TRBD1|NA|TRBJ2-7
TGTGCCAGCAGCTTATACGGACAGGGCCCCTCCTACGAGCAGTACTTC
CASSLYGQGPSYEQYF
>TRBV7-9|TRBD1|NA|TRBJ2-5
TGTGCCAGCAGTCCGGGACAGGGAGAGCAGACCCAGTACTTC
CASSPGQGEQTQYF
>TRBV11-3|TRBD1|NA|TRBJ2-2
TGTGCCAGCAGCCCACGGACAGGGTACACCGGGGAGCTGTTTTTT
CASSPRTGYTGELFF
>TRBV18|NA|NA|TRBJ1-1
TGTGCCAGCTCACCAGCTATGAACACTGAAGCTTTCTTT
CASSPAMNTEAFF
>TRBV6-4|TRBD2|NA|TRBJ2-1
TGTGCCAGCAGTGTCCTAGCGGGAGTTTCTGAGCAGTTCTTC
CASSVLAGVSEQFF
>TRBV18|TRBD1|once|TRBJ1-3
TGTGCCAGCTCCCGGACAGGGGTCTCTGGAAACACCATATATTTT
CASSRTGVSGNTIYF
>TRBV18|TRBD2|NA|TRBJ2-4
TGTGCCAGCTCACCGCCAGCGGGAGGGGGAGCGGGCATTCAGTACTTC
CASSPPAGGGAGIQYF